This section outlines one T cell receptor beta chain sequence together with its context. These data belong to a study of lymphopenia after photon versus proton radiotherapy. Germline values: CDR1 GTSNPN, CDR2 SVGIG (reference sequence). The CDR3 contains 12 residues. J lost 5 bases, V lost 5 bases, and 5 bases had no gene match. Using immunoSEQ multiplex PCR, the repertoire was profiled, and TCRdb retains in-frame clones only, with some absent. The profile shows approximately 45,000 clones, 65% to 90% of them singletons. The origin of this receptor is a man aged 40-50 years with gastric cancer. Material: peripheral blood, obtained from a patient treated with photon-based radiotherapy. The chain joins TRBV30 to TRBJ2-7; 8 nucleotides match TRBD1. The CDR3 nucleotides are TGTGCCTGGGCTGACAGGGGCCACGAGCAGTACTTC. It translates to CAWADRGHEQYF.